The T cell receptor (beta chain) described here comes from a study of blood T cells in healthy people across ages. Overall study findings and caveats: Age advanced and TCR beta diversity per million T cells fell, roughly linearly. TCR beta diversity was tightly associated with the proportion of naive T cells. Whereas aged donors had fewer naive CD4+ cells, long-lived donors had more of them and higher diversity.

Each sample provided at least 6 micrograms of extracted total RNA. As concerns this clonotype: Its matching antigen is unknown.

A second PCR, run for roughly 7 to 12 cycles, used a sample-barcoded 5' primer plus a J-beta primer mix. TCRdb passed the 5' RACE reads through MiXCR, listing each CDR3 protein once. This sample has under 2,000,000 distinct CDR3 sequences, with around 48% found just once. The CDR3 is made up of 14 amino acids. Germline CDR1 and CDR2: DFQATT and SNEGSKA (reference sequence). Trimming removed 6 bases from V and 3 bases from J, with 15 bases in between. Sequenced sample: blood. This chain connects TRBV20-1 to TRBJ1-5, with D perhaps TRBD1 (6 bases). This TCR came from a woman between 40 and 50 years old in good health. The CDR3 is CSARGGQPNQPQHF. In DNA, the CDR3 is TGCAGTGCCCGAGGGGGGCAGCCCAATCAGCCCCAGCATTTT.